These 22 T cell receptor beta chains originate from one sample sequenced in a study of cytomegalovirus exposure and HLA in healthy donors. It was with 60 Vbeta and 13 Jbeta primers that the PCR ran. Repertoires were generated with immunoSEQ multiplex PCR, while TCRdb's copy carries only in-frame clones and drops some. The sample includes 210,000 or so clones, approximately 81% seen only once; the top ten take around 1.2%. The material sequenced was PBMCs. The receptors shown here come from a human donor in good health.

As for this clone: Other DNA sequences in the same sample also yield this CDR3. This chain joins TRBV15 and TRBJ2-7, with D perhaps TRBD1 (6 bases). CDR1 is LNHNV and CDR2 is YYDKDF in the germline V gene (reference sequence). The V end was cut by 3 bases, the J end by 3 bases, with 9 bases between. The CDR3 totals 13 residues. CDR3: CATSRDSGYEQYF. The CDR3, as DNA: TGTGCCACCAGCAGGGACAGCGGCTACGAGCAGTACTTC.

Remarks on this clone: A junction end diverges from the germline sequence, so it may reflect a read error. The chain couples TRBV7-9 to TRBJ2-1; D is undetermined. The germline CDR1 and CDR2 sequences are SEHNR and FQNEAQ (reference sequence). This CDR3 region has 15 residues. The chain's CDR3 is CASSLVSSPYDEQFF. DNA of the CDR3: TGTGCCAGCAGCTTAGTGAGTTCTCCCTACGATGAGCAGTTCTTC.

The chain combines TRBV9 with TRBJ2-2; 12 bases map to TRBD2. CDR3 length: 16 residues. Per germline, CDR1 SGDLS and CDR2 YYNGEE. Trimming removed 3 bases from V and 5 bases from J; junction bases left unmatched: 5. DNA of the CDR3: TGTGCCAGCAGCGCCGGACTAGCGGGAAAAACCGGGGAGCTGTTTTTT. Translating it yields CASSAGLAGKTGELFF.

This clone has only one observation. The CDR3 DNA reads as TGTGCCAGCAGTACCCCCGGGACTAGCGGGAGAAATGAGCAGTTCTTC. It encodes CASSTPGTSGRNEQFF. This chain uses TRBV27 with TRBJ2-1; 14 bases match TRBD2. Trimming removed 5 bases from V and 7 bases from J; junction bases left unmatched: 7. Germline CDR1 MNHEY, CDR2 SMNVEV (reference sequence). This CDR3 comprises 16 residues.

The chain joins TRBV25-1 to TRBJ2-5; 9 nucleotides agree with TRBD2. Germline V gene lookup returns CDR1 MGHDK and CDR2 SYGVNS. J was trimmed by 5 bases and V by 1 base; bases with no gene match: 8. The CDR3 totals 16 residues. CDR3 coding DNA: TGTGCCAGCAGTGAATGGAGTAGCGGGAGTAAGGAGACCCAGTACTTC. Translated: CASSEWSSGSKETQYF.

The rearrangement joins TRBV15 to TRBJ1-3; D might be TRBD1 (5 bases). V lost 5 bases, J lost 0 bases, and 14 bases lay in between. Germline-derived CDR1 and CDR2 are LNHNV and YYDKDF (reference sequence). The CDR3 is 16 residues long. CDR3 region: CATSGRGISSGNTIYF. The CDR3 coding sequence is TGTGCCACCAGCGGGCGGGGGATCAGCTCTGGAAACACCATATATTTT.

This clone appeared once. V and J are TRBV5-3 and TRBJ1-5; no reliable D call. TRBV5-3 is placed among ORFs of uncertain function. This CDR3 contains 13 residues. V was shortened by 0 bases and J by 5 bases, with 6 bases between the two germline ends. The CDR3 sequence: CARSLDGDQPQHF. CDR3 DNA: TGTGCCAGAAGCTTGGACGGAGATCAGCCCCAGCATTTT.

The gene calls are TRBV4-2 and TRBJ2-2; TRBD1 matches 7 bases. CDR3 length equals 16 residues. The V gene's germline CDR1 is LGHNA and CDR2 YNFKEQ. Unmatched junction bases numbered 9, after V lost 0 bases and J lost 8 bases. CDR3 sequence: CASSQDDRQGRGELFF. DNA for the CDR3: TGTGCCAGCAGCCAAGACGATAGACAGGGTAGAGGGGAGCTGTTTTTT.

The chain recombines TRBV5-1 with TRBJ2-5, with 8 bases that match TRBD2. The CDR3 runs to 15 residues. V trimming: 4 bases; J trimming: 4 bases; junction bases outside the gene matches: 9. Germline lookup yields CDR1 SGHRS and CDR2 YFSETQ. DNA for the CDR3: TGCGCCAGCAGCCTCGGGACTAGTAGGGGAGAGACCCAGTACTTC. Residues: CASSLGTSRGETQYF.

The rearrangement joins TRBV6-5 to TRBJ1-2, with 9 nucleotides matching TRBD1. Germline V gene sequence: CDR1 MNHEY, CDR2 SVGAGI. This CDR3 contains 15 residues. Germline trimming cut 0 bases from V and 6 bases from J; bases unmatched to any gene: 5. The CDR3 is CASSYSGQGSDGYTF. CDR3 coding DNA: TGTGCCAGCAGTTACTCCGGACAGGGGTCTGATGGCTACACCTTC.

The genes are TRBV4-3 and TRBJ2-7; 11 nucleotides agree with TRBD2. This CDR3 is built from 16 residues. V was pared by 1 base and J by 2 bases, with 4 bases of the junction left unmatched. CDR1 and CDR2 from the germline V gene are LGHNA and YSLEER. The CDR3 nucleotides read TGCGCCAGCAGCCAAGCGCCGACTAGCGGGACCTACGAGCAGTACTTC. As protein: CASSQAPTSGTYEQYF.

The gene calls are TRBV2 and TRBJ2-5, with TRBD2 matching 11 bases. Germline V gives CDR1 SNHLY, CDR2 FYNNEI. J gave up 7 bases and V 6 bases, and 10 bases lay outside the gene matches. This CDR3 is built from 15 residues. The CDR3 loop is CASSPGTSGPPTQYF. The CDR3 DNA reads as TGTGCCAGCAGCCCCGGGACTAGCGGCCCTCCGACCCAGTACTTC.

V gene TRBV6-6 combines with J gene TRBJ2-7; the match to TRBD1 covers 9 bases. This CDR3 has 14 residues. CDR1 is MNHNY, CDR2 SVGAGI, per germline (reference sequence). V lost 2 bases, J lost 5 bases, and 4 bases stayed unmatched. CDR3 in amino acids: CASSYGQGSHEQYF. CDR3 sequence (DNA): TGTGCCAGCAGTTACGGACAGGGGTCCCACGAGCAGTACTTC.

The CDR3 protein is CASSYRGRDTQYF. CDR3 sequence (DNA): TGTGCCAGCAGTTACAGGGGGCGAGATACGCAGTATTTT. The chain uses TRBV28 and TRBJ2-3; 9 bases match TRBD1. V trimming: 4 bases; J trimming: 5 bases; junction bases outside the gene matches: 1. This CDR3 has 13 amino acids. Per the germline V gene, CDR1 is MDHEN and CDR2 is SYDVKM.

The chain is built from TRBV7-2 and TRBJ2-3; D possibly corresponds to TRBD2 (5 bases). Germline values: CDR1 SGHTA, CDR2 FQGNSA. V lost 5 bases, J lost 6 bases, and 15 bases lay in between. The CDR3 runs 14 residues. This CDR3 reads CASSIDYLIDTQYF. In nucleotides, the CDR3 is TGTGCCAGCAGCATAGACTACCTTATTGATACGCAGTATTTT.

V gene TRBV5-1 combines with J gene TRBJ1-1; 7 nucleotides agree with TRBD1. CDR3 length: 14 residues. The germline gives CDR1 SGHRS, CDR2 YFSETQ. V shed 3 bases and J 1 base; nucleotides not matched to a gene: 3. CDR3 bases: TGCGCCAGCAGCTACGCAGGGGGGAACACTGAAGCTTTCTTT. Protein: CASSYAGGNTEAFF.

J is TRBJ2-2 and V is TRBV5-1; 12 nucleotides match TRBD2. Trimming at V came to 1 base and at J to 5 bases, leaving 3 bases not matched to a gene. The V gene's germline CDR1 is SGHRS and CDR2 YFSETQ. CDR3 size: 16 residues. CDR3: CASSLRLAGGTGELFF. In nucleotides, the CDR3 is TGCGCCAGCAGCTTGCGGCTAGCGGGAGGGACCGGGGAGCTGTTTTTT.

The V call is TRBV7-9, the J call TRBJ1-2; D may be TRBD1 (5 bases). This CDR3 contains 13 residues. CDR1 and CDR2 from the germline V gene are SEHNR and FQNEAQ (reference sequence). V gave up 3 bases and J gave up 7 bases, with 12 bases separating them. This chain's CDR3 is CASSFKGQAGYTF. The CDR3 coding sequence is TGTGCCAGCAGCTTTAAGGGGCAGGCTGGCTACACCTTC.

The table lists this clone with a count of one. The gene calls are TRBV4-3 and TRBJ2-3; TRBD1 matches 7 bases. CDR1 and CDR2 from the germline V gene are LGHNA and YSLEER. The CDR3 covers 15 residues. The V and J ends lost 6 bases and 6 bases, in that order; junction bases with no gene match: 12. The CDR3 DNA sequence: TGCGCCAGCAGTGGGACAGTTGCTTCGTCGGATACGCAGTATTTT. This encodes CASSGTVASSDTQYF.

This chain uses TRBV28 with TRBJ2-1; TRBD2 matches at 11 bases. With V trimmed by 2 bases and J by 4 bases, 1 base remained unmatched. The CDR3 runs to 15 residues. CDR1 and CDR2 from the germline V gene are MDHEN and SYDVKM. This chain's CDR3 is CASSLRTSGYNEQFF. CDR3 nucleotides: TGTGCCAGCAGTTTAAGGACTAGCGGGTACAATGAGCAGTTCTTC. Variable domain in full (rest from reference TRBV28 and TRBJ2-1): DVKVTQSSRYLVKRTGEKVFLECVQDMDHENMFWYRQDPGLGLRLIYFSYDVKMKEKGDIPEGYSVSREKKERFSLILESASTNQTSMYLCASSLRTSGYNEQFFGPGTRLTVL.

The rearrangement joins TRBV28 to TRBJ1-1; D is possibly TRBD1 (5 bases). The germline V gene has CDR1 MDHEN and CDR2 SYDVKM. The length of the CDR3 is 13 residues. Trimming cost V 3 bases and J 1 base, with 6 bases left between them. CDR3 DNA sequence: TGTGCCAGCAGTTTCCAGGGGAACACTGAAGCTTTCTTT. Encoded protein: CASSFQGNTEAFF.

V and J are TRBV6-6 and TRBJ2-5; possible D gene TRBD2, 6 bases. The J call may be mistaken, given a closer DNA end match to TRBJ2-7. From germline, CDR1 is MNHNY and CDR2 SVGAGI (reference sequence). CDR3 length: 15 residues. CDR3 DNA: TGTGCCAGCACTAAGCGACTAGGTGCGACGTACGAGCAGTACTTC. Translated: CASTKRLGATYEQYF.